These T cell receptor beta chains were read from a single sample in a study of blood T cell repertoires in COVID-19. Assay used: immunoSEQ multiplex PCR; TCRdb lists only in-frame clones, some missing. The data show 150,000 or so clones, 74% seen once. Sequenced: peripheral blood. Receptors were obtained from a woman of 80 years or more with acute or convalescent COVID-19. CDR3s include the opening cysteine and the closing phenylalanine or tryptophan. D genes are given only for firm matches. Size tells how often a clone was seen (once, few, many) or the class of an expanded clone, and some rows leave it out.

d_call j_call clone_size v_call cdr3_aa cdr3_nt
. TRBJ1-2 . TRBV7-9 CASSSPERGAYGYTF TGTGCCAGCAGCTCTCCCGAACGGGGAGCTTATGGCTACACCTTC
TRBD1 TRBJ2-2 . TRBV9 CASSVGQGPDTGELFF TGTGCCAGCAGCGTGGGACAGGGGCCCGACACCGGGGAGCTGTTTTTT
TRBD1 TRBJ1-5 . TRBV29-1 CSVGTGNQPQHF TGCAGCGTCGGGACAGGCAATCAGCCCCAGCATTTT
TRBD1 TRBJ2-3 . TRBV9 CASSPGQKADTQYF TGTGCCAGCAGTCCGGGACAGAAGGCAGATACGCAGTATTTT
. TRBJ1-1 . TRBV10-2 CASSESQGITEAFF TGCGCCAGCAGTGAGTCGCAGGGGATAACTGAAGCTTTCTTT
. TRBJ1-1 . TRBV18 CASSRTANTEAFF TGTGCCAGCTCGCGAACAGCGAACACTGAAGCTTTCTTT
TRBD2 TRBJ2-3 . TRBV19 CASSPVAGEKYF TGTGCCAGTAGTCCCGTAGCGGGAGAGAAGTATTTT
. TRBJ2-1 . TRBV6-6 CASSYKGGGDNEQFF TGTGCCAGCAGTTACAAGGGAGGGGGGGACAATGAGCAGTTCTTC
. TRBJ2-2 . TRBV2 CASGALALNTGELFF TGTGCCAGCGGAGCCCTAGCGTTGAACACCGGGGAGCTGTTTTTT
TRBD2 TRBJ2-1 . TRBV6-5 CASSYASRGGNEQFF TGTGCCAGCAGTTACGCCAGCCGCGGGGGAAATGAGCAGTTCTTC
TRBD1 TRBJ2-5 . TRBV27 CASSSYRGQEETQYF TGTGCCAGCAGTTCTTACAGGGGGCAGGAAGAGACCCAGTACTTC
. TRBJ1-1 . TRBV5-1 CASSVDSLGTEAFF TGCGCCAGCAGCGTTGACAGCCTGGGCACTGAAGCTTTCTTT
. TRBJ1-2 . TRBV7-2 CASSPSRSANYGYTF TGTGCCAGCAGCCCCTCGAGATCAGCGAACTATGGCTACACCTTC
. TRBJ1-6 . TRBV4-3 CASSRDRNSPLHF TGCGCCAGCAGCCGAGACAGAAATTCACCCCTCCACTTT
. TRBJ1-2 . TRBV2 CASSEGPLHTF TGTGCCAGCAGTGAAGGGCCGCTCCACACCTTC
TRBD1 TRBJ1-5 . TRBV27 CASSQGASPQHF TGTGCCAGCAGCCAGGGGGCTTCGCCCCAGCATTTT
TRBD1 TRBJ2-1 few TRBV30 CAWDPGTGAHNEQFF TGTGCCTGGGATCCCGGGACAGGGGCTCACAATGAGCAGTTCTTC
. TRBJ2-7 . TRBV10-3 CAISEPRDSYEQYF TGTGCCATCAGTGAGCCCCGGGACTCCTACGAGCAGTACTTC
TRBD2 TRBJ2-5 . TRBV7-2 CASSPGLAGPGETQYF TGTGCCAGCAGCCCGGGACTAGCGGGACCGGGGGAGACCCAGTACTTC